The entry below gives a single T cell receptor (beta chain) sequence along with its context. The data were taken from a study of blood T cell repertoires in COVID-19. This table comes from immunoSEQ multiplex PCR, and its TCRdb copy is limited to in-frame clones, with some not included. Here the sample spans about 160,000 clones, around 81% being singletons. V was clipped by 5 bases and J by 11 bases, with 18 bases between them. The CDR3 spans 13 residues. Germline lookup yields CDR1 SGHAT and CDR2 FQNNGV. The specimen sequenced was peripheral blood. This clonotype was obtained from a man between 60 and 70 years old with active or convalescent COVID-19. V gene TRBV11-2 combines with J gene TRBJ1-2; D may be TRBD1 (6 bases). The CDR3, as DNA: TGTGCCAGCAGCCTCCAACACAGGGTAGAATACACCTTC. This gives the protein CASSLQHRVEYTF.